This T cell receptor beta chain is from a study of blood T cell repertoires in COVID-19. At the level of the study: Samples came from the United States, Italy and Spain, spanning acute and convalescent COVID-19. In each case, the material was cDNA or gDNA derived from T cells, B-cell-depleted T cells, or PBMCs.

This CDR3 region has 16 residues. V was pared by 1 base and J by 0 bases, with 10 bases between. CDR1 is MGHDK, CDR2 SYGVNS, per germline. As handled by the study authors: Researchers report that nucleated cell counts were estimated from reference gene primer amplification. TCRdb keeps only in-frame clones here, not all; method: immunoSEQ multiplex PCR. V, J and clone size are those of that table, while D and trimming were read from the DNA. The repertoire holds about 300,000 clones, with around 90% as singletons. This chain uses TRBV25-1 with TRBJ2-4, with TRBD2 as a possible D gene (6 bases). The sample comprised peripheral blood. The TCR originated in a man aged 18 to 30 who had recovered from COVID-19. The CDR3 nucleotides read TGTGCCAGCAGTGAATCGGGGGTTTTAGCCAAAAACATTCAGTACTTC. Protein: CASSESGVLAKNIQYF.